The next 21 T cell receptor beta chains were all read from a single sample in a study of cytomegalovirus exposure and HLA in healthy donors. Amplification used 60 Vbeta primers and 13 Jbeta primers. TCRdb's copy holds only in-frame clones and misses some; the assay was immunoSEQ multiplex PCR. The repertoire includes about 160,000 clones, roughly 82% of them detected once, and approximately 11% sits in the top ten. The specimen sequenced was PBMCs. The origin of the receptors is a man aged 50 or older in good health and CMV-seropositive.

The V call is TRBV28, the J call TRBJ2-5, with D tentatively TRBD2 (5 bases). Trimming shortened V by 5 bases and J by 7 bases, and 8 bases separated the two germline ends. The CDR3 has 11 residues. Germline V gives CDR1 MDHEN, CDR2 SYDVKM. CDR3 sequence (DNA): TGTGCCAGCAGTACACGGGGGACCCAGTACTTC. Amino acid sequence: CASSTRGTQYF.

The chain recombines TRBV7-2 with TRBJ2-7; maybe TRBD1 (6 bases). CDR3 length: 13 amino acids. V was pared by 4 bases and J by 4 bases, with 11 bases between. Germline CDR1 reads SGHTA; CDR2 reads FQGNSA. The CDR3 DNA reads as TGTGCCAGCAGCTGGGACACGGCATACGAGCAGTACTTC. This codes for CASSWDTAYEQYF.

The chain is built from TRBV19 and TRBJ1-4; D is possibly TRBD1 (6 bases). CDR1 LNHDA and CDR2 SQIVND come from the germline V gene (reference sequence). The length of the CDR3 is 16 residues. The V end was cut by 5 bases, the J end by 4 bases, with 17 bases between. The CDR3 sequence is CASSPGGASGNEKLFF. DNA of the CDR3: TGTGCCAGTAGTCCGGGGGGGGCGTCTGGTAATGAAAAACTGTTTTTT.

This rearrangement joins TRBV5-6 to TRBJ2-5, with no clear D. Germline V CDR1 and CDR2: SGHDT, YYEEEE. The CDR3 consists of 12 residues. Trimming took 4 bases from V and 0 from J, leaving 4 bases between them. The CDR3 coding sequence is TGTGCCAGCAGCCGGGACCAAGAGACCCAGTACTTC. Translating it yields CASSRDQETQYF. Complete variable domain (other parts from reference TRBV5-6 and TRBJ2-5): DAGVTQSPTHLIKTRGQQVTLRCSPKSGHDTVSWYQQALGQGPQFIFQYYEEEERQRGNFPDRFSGHQFPNYSSELNVNALLLGDSALYLCASSRDQETQYFGPGTRLLVL.

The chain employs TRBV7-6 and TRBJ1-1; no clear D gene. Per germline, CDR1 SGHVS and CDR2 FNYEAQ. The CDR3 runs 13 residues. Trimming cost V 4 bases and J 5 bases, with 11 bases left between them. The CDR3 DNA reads TGTGCCAGCAGCTCCTCAGGCCATACTGAAGCTTTCTTT. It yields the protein CASSSSGHTEAFF.

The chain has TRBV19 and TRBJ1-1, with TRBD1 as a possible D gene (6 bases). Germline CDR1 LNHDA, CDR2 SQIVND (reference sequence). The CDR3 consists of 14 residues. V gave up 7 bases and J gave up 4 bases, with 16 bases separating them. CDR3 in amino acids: CASIDRGHRTEAFF. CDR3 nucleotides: TGTGCCAGTATCGATCGGGGACATCGCACTGAAGCTTTCTTT.

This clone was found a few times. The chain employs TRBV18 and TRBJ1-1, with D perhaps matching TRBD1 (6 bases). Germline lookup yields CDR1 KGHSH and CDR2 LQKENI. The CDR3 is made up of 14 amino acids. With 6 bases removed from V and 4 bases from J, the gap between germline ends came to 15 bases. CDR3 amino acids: CASSLPQGITEAFF. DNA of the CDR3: TGTGCCAGCTCGCTTCCCCAGGGGATCACTGAAGCTTTCTTT.

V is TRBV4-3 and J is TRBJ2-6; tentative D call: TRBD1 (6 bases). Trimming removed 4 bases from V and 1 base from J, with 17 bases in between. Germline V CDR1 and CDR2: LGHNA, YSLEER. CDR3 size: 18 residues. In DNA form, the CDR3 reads TGCGCCAGCAGCCGGAATACAGGGAAGTTTTCTGGGGCCAACGTCCTGACTTTC. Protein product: CASSRNTGKFSGANVLTF.

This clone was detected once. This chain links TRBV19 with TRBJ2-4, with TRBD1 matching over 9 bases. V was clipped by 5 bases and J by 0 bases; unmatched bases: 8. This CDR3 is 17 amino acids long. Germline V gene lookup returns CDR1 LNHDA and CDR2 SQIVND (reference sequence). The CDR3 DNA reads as TGTGCCAGTAGTCTTGACAGGGGGAGCGAAGCCAAAAACATTCAGTACTTC. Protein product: CASSLDRGSEAKNIQYF.

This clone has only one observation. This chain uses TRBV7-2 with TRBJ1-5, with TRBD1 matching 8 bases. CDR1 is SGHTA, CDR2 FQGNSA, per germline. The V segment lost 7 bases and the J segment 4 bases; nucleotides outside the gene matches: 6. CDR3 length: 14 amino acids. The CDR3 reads CASTFGTGNQPQHF. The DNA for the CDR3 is TGTGCCAGCACCTTCGGGACAGGTAATCAGCCCCAGCATTTT.

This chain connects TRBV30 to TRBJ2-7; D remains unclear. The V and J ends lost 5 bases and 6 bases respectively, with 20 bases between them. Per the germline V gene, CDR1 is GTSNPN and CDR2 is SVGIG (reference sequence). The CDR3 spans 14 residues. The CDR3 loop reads CAWAPGLIVSEQYF. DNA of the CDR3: TGTGCCTGGGCTCCGGGTCTAATAGTCTCCGAGCAGTACTTC.

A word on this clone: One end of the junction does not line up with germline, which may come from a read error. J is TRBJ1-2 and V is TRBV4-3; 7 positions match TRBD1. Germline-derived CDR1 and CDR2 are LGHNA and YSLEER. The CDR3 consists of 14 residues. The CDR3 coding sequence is TGCGCCAGCAGGACAGGGCCTGGAGACTATGTCTACACCTTC. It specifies CASRTGPGDYVYTF.

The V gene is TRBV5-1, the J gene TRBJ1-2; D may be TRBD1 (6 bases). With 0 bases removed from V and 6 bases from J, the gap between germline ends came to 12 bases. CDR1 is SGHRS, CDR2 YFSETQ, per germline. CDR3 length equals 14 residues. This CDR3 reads CASSLGQAVNGYTF. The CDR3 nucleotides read TGCGCCAGCAGCTTGGGACAGGCAGTGAATGGCTACACCTTC.

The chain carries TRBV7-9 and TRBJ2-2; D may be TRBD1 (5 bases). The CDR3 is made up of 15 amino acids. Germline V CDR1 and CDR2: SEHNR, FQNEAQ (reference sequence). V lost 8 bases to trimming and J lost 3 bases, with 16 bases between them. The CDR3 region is CASAPARQHTGELFF. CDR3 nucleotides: TGTGCCAGCGCCCCGGCACGACAGCACACCGGGGAGCTGTTTTTT.

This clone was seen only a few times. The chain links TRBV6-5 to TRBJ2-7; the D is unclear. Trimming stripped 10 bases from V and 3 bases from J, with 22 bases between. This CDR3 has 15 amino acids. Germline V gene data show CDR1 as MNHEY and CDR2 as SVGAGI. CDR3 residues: CATSPGLDPFYEQYF. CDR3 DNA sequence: TGTGCCACCTCCCCGGGTCTAGACCCTTTCTACGAGCAGTACTTC.

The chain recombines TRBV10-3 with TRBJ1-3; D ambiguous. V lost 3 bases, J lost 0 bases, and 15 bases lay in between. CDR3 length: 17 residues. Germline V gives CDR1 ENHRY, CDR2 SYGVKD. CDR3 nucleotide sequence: TGTGCCATCAGTGAATTAAGTATCGCAGACTCTGGAAACACCATATATTTT. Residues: CAISELSIADSGNTIYF.

CDR3 bases: TGTGCCAGCAGTTTCCCCCTGGGCGGCGGGGCCTTCAACGAGCAGTACTTC. It translates to CASSFPLGGGAFNEQYF. The J gene is TRBJ2-5, the V gene TRBV28; TRBD2 might be the D (6 bases). The end of the DNA aligns better with TRBJ2-7, so the J call may be wrong. This CDR3 is 17 amino acids long. CDR1 and CDR2 from the germline V gene are MDHEN and SYDVKM.

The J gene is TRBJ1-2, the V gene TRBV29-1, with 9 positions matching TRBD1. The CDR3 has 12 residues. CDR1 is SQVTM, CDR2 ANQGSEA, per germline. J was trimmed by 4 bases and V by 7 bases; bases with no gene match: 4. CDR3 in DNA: TGCAGCGCCCTGACAGGGGGCTATGGCTACACCTTC. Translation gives CSALTGGYGYTF. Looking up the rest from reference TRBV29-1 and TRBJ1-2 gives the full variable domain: SAVISQKPSRDICQRGTSLTIQCQVDSQVTMMFWYRQQPGQSLTLIATANQGSEATYESGFVIDKFPISRPNLTFSTLTVSNMSPEDSSIYLCSALTGGYGYTFGSGTRLTVV.

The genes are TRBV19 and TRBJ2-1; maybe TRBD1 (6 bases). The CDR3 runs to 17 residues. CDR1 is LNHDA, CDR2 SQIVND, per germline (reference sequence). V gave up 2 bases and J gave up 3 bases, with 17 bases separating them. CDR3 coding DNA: TGTGCCAGTAGTATAAATCCCCCCGGGACAAGCTACAATGAGCAGTTCTTC. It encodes CASSINPPGTSYNEQFF.

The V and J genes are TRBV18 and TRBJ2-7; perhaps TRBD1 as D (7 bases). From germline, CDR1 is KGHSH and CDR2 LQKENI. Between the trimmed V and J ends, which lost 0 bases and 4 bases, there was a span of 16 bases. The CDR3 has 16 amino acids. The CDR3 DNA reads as TGTGCCAGCTCACCACCGAAGCAGGGGGGCAGTTACGAGCAGTACTTC. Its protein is CASSPPKQGGSYEQYF. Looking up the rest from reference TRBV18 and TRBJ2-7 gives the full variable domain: NAGVMQNPRHLVRRRGQEARLRCSPMKGHSHVYWYRQLPEEGLKFMVYLQKENIIDESGMPKERFSAEFPKEGPSILRIQQVVRGDSAAYFCASSPPKQGGSYEQYFGPGTRLTVT.

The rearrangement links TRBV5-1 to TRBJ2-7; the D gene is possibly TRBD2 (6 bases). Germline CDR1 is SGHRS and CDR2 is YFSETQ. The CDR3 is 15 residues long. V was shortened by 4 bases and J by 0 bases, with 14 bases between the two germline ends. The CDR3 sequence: CASSLRGTASYEQYF. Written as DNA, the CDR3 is TGCGCCAGCAGCCTCCGGGGGACTGCCTCCTACGAGCAGTACTTC.